The 22 T cell receptor beta chains given below trace back to one sample, sequenced in a study of shared clonotypes between healthy human individuals. TCRdb keeps only in-frame clones here, not all; method: immunoSEQ multiplex PCR. The data contain over a million clones, approximately 78% of them singletons. The source material was memory CD4+ T cells from PBMCs. The subset denotes: CD45RA-negative fraction. These receptors were obtained from a man between 18 and 29 years old in good health. Some clones in this sample may be carry-over from other donors' samples.

The rearrangement uses TRBV2 and TRBJ2-7, with 10 bases matching TRBD2. The trim removed 6 bases at V and 1 base at J, leaving 6 bases unmatched. The CDR3 runs 15 residues. Looked up from germline, CDR1 is SNHLY and CDR2 is FYNNEI. DNA of the CDR3: TGTGCCAGCAGCACCCGAGCGGGAGGGTCCTACGAGCAGTACTTC. Its protein product is CASSTRAGGSYEQYF.

There are many counts of this clone. The genes are TRBV5-1 and TRBJ2-1; TRBD1 agrees at 7 bases. V shed 1 base and J 7 bases; nucleotides not matched to a gene: 8. CDR1 is SGHRS and CDR2 is YFSETQ in the germline V gene. This CDR3 has 15 residues. The CDR3 loop is CASSLLLQGKNEQFF. Written as DNA, the CDR3 is TGCGCCAGCAGCTTGTTACTACAGGGGAAAAATGAGCAGTTCTTC.

This clone was observed a few times. The chain couples TRBV28 to TRBJ1-1; D ambiguous. CDR3 length equals 11 residues. Trimming pared 10 bases from V and 3 bases from J, leaving 9 bases between. Germline CDR1 reads MDHEN; CDR2 reads SYDVKM. The CDR3 is CATKDYTEAFF. CDR3 sequence (DNA): TGTGCCACCAAAGATTACACTGAAGCTTTCTTT.

This clone has just a few counts. The chain has TRBV19 and TRBJ1-5, with D uncertain. This CDR3 has 16 residues. Germline CDR1 reads LNHDA; CDR2 reads SQIVND (reference sequence). V lost 0 bases and J 7 bases, leaving 16 bases between the germline ends. This CDR3 is CASSIESSPRGQPQHF. The DNA for the CDR3 is TGTGCCAGTAGTATAGAGTCCAGCCCGAGAGGACAGCCCCAGCATTTT.

J is TRBJ2-7 and V is TRBV7-8; 12 nucleotides match TRBD2. Per the germline V gene, CDR1 is SGHVS and CDR2 is FQNEAQ. Unmatched junction bases numbered 10, after V lost 4 bases and J lost 3 bases. The CDR3 is made up of 17 amino acids. CDR3 amino acids: CASSSPGATSGSYEQYF. CDR3 coding DNA: TGTGCCAGCAGCTCCCCGGGGGCGACTAGCGGGAGCTACGAGCAGTACTTC. Filled out from reference TRBV7-8 and TRBJ2-7, the complete variable domain reads GAGVSQSPRYKVAKRGQDVALRCDPISGHVSLFWYQQALGQGPEFLTYFQNEAQLDKSGLPSDRFFAERPEGSVSTLKIQRTQQEDSAVYLCASSSPGATSGSYEQYFGPGTRLTVT.

The chain is built from TRBV28 and TRBJ2-1; 14 positions match TRBD2. The CDR3 has 18 amino acids. V lost 6 bases, J lost 1 base, and 8 bases stayed unmatched. The germline CDR1 and CDR2 sequences are MDHEN and SYDVKM. The CDR3 protein is CASRGTSGSRGSYNEQFF. The DNA for the CDR3 is TGTGCCAGCAGGGGGACTAGCGGGAGTCGGGGGTCCTACAATGAGCAGTTCTTC.

Notes on this clone: The junction differs from germline at one of its ends, possibly a read error. The genes are TRBV11-2 and TRBJ2-7; unclear D gene. Germline CDR1 is SGHAT and CDR2 is FQNNGV. The length of the CDR3 is 13 residues. CDR3: CASSLVPARRVDF. CDR3 DNA: TGTGCCAGCAGCTTGGTGCCCGCCCGCCGTGTTGACTTC.

V is TRBV18 and J is TRBJ1-1; maybe TRBD1 (6 bases). This CDR3 contains 15 residues. The germline V gene has CDR1 KGHSH and CDR2 LQKENI. Between the trimmed V and J ends, which lost 6 bases and 0 bases, there was a span of 14 bases. The CDR3, as DNA: TGTGCCAGCTCCCAAGAACAGGGTTTGAACACTGAAGCTTTCTTT. Residues: CASSQEQGLNTEAFF.

The gene calls are TRBV2 and TRBJ2-3; D unresolved. Germline CDR1 reads SNHLY; CDR2 reads FYNNEI. Trimming took off 7 bases at V and 6 bases at J, with 11 bases between the two ends. This CDR3 is built from 12 residues. The CDR3 coding sequence is TGTGCCAGCACGCGTCAGAGGGATACGCAGTATTTT. Amino acid sequence: CASTRQRDTQYF.

CDR3 DNA: TGTGCCAGCAGCCGGGTGGGGGGTAGAGATACGCAGTATTTT. This translates into CASSRVGGRDTQYF. The rearrangement uses TRBV11-2 and TRBJ2-3; tentative D call: TRBD2 (6 bases). The V end was cut by 5 bases, the J end by 5 bases, with 14 bases between. The V gene's germline CDR1 is SGHAT and CDR2 FQNNGV. The CDR3 extends over 14 amino acids.

The rearrangement links TRBV4-1 to TRBJ1-1; D unresolved. This CDR3 has 15 residues. CDR1 is MGHRA, CDR2 YSYEKL, per germline. V lost 4 bases, J lost 4 bases, and 16 bases lay in between. CDR3 sequence (DNA): TGCGCCAGCAGCCCATCTGGTTCGGGGTCCACTGAAGCTTTCTTT. Translated, it gives CASSPSGSGSTEAFF.

This clone turned up a few times. V usage is TRBV11-2 and J usage is TRBJ1-1; D unresolved. CDR3 length equals 14 residues. Germline V gene data show CDR1 as SGHAT and CDR2 as FQNNGV. The V and J ends lost 5 bases and 6 bases respectively, with 16 bases between them. CDR3 coding DNA: TGTGCCAGCAGCCCGGACCCGGACGTCGCTGAAGCTTTCTTT. Translation gives CASSPDPDVAEAFF.

Points on this clone: In the same sample, other DNA sequences code for this CDR3. The chain carries TRBV6-1 and TRBJ1-1; D may be TRBD1 (6 bases). The CDR3 runs to 11 residues. Germline-derived CDR1 and CDR2 are MNHNS and SASEGT. V shed 5 bases and J shed 7 bases, with 8 bases lying between them. The CDR3 loop is CASSRQVEAFF. DNA for the CDR3: TGTGCCAGCAGTAGACAGGTTGAAGCTTTCTTT.

The rearrangement links TRBV5-1 to TRBJ2-1; the match to TRBD1 covers 8 bases. Germline lookup yields CDR1 SGHRS and CDR2 YFSETQ. Germline trimming cut 1 base from V and 4 bases from J; bases unmatched to any gene: 4. This CDR3 is built from 15 residues. In DNA, the CDR3 is TGCGCCAGCAGCTTGCAGGGGGCCCTATACAATGAGCAGTTCTTC. Translating gives CASSLQGALYNEQFF.

This clone was counted only a few times. The rearrangement joins TRBV19 to TRBJ2-7; 7 bases are a match to TRBD1. With V trimmed by 5 bases and J by 1 base, 5 bases remained unmatched. This CDR3 has 14 residues. Germline V gene lookup returns CDR1 LNHDA and CDR2 SQIVND (reference sequence). Here the CDR3 reads CASSRQGTSYEQYF. The CDR3 nucleotides read TGTGCCAGTAGTCGACAGGGTACATCCTACGAGCAGTACTTC.

The chain couples TRBV27 to TRBJ1-1, with D hard to call. The CDR3 consists of 15 residues. CDR1 and CDR2 from the germline V gene are MNHEY and SMNVEV (reference sequence). The germline V and J ends were trimmed by 6 bases and 5 bases, with 19 bases remaining between them. CDR3 region: CASRVGSRGNTEAFF. CDR3 coding DNA: TGTGCCAGCAGGGTGGGGAGCCGGGGAAATACTGAAGCTTTCTTT.

For this clone: Other DNA sequences in the sample encode the same CDR3. V gene TRBV7-2 combines with J gene TRBJ1-2; D call uncertain. The CDR3 covers 12 residues. Trimming took 2 bases from V and 4 from J, leaving 5 bases between them. The germline V gene encodes CDR1 SGHTA and CDR2 FQGNSA. The CDR3: CASSLNGYGYTF. CDR3 nucleotides: TGTGCCAGCAGCTTAAACGGCTATGGCTACACCTTC.

A remark on this clone: Other nucleotide sequences from this sample produce the same CDR3. The V call is TRBV7-2, the J call TRBJ1-3; D remains ambiguous. Trimming pared 5 bases from V and 4 bases from J, leaving 9 bases between. This CDR3 has 13 amino acids. The germline V gene has CDR1 SGHTA and CDR2 FQGNSA. CDR3: CASSPGQGNTIYF. DNA for the CDR3: TGTGCCAGCAGCCCCGGTCAAGGAAACACCATATATTTT.

The CDR3: CASSVRQETQYF. The CDR3 DNA sequence: TGCGCCAGCAGCGTTCGACAAGAGACCCAGTACTTC. The chain couples TRBV5-1 to TRBJ2-5, with D unclear. The germline V gene has CDR1 SGHRS and CDR2 YFSETQ. V lost 4 bases, J lost 2 bases, and 6 bases lay in between. The length of the CDR3 is 12 residues.

This clone has a single count. The chain combines TRBV11-2 with TRBJ2-6, with TRBD1 matching over 7 bases. Germline trimming cut 4 bases from V and 0 bases from J; bases unmatched to any gene: 9. CDR3 size: 18 residues. CDR1 and CDR2 (germline): SGHAT, FQNNGV. The CDR3 is CASSSRETGISGANVLTF. The DNA of the CDR3 is TGTGCCAGCAGCTCCAGGGAGACAGGGATCTCTGGGGCCAACGTCCTGACTTTC. Filled out from reference TRBV11-2 and TRBJ2-6, the complete variable domain reads EAGVAQSPRYKIIEKRQSVAFWCNPISGHATLYWYQQILGQGPKLLIQFQNNGVVDDSQLPKDRFSAERLKGVDSTLKIQPAKLEDSAVYLCASSSRETGISGANVLTFGAGSRLTVL.

The chain carries TRBV7-9 and TRBJ2-2, with a weak D call TRBD2 (5 bases). In germline, CDR1 is SEHNR, CDR2 FQNEAQ (reference sequence). The CDR3 totals 14 residues. V lost 2 bases and J lost 6, with 10 bases in between. The CDR3 here is CASSLMGSPGELFF. CDR3 sequence (DNA): TGTGCCAGCAGCTTAATGGGGAGTCCCGGGGAGCTGTTTTTT. Full variable domain (outside the CDR3, taken from reference TRBV7-9 and TRBJ2-2): DTGVSQNPRHKITKRGQNVTFRCDPISEHNRLYWYRQTLGQGPEFLTYFQNEAQLEKSRLLSDRFSAERPKGSFSTLEIQRTEQGDSAMYLCASSLMGSPGELFFGEGSRLTVL.

A single count supports this clone. The chain has TRBV6-5 and TRBJ2-3; TRBD1 is a possible D gene (6 bases). Germline-derived CDR1 and CDR2 are MNHEY and SVGAGI. The V and J ends lost 3 bases and 6 bases respectively, with 13 bases between them. This CDR3 has 14 amino acids. CDR3 in DNA: TGTGCCAGCAGTTATACAGGGTCAGCGGATACGCAGTATTTT. Its protein is CASSYTGSADTQYF.